This T cell receptor beta chain stems from a study of human T cells and chemical hapten exposure. This clonotype showed up just a few times. Time point specified: healthy volunteer bleed at 6 weeks. Extraction yielded total RNA from whole blood (unfractionated). Single cDNA molecules in the library carried unique molecular identifiers attached during preparation. TCRdb ran MiXCR on the RACE reads and lists one entry per CDR3 protein. The sample has some 65,000 distinct CDR3 sequences; around 6.5% are singletons. The clonotype originates from a female donor in good health. Some clones in this sample may be carry-over from other donors' samples. Sample: whole blood.

CDR3 sequence reads: CASMLLGPSNTGELFF. The CDR3 bases are TGTGCCAGCATGCTTCTGGGCCCGTCGAACACCGGGGAGCTGTTTTTT. The chain employs TRBV2 and TRBJ2-2, with unresolved D. V shed 7 bases and J shed 0 bases, with 15 bases lying between them. This CDR3 has 16 amino acids. Germline loops: CDR1 SNHLY, CDR2 FYNNEI.